These 32 T cell receptor beta chains came from one sample sequenced in a study of blood T cells in healthy people across ages. The use of a sample-barcoded 5' primer and a J-beta primer mix characterized a second PCR of roughly 7 to 11 cycles. MiXCR, applied by TCRdb to the 5' RACE reads, yields one record per CDR3 protein. The table records around 1,900,000 distinct CDR3 sequences, 30% to 40% of them present only once. The sequencing sample was made of blood. These receptor sequences come from a human donor in good health.

This clonotype was recorded a few times. The V call is TRBV29-1, the J call TRBJ2-1; the D is unclear. The CDR3 contains 13 residues. Germline assignment: CDR1 SQVTM and CDR2 ANQGSEA. The germline V and J ends were trimmed by 2 bases and 0 bases, with 5 bases remaining between them. The CDR3 region is CSVERDSYNEQFF. DNA of the CDR3: TGCAGCGTTGAAAGGGACTCCTACAATGAGCAGTTCTTC.

In this sample, this clonotype turned up many times. The chain uses TRBV4-3 and TRBJ1-1, with D possibly matching TRBD1 (6 bases). The CDR3 consists of 15 residues. V lost 3 bases, J lost 0 bases, and 11 bases lay in between. The germline gives CDR1 LGHNA, CDR2 YSLEER. CDR3 region: CASSQTDSMNTEAFF. The CDR3 region has the DNA TGCGCCAGCAGCCAGACGGACAGCATGAACACTGAAGCTTTCTTT.

This clonotype was detected only a few times. V gene TRBV3-1 combines with J gene TRBJ2-7, with D hard to call. This CDR3 comprises 15 residues. Germline lookup yields CDR1 LGHDT and CDR2 YNNKEL (reference sequence). The V gene lost 1 base and the J gene lost 1 base, with 11 bases spanning the gap. For the CDR3, the DNA is TGTGCCAGCAGCCAAGCCGGCCACAGATCCTACGAGCAGTACTTC. Protein product: CASSQAGHRSYEQYF.

This rearrangement joins TRBV24-1 to TRBJ2-1; D not resolved. The J call is uncertain, as TRBJ2-7 better fits the DNA end. CDR1 is KGHDR and CDR2 is SFDVKD in the germline V gene. The CDR3 is 15 residues long. Here the CDR3 DNA reads TGTGCCACCAGTGACTGGCAGAGCTCCTACAATGAGCAGTACTTC. The encoded protein is CATSDWQSSYNEQYF.

This clonotype is a singleton in its sample. At one boundary the junction diverges from the germline segment, which might be a read error. The J gene is TRBJ1-2, the V gene TRBV7-2, with 9 bases lining up with TRBD1. Germline CDR1 reads SGHTA; CDR2 reads FQGNSA. The CDR3 is 15 residues long. The CDR3 here is CASSLDRQGVYGFTF. The CDR3, as DNA: TGTGCCAGCAGCTTAGATAGACAGGGGGTTTATGGCTTCACCTTC.

The sample holds one count of this clonotype. The gene calls are TRBV6-2 or TRBV6-3 and TRBJ2-1; D gene uncertain. CDR3 length equals 13 residues. The germline gives CDR1 MNHEY, CDR2 SVGEGT. Trimming stripped 8 bases from V and 9 bases from J, with 17 bases between. The DNA for the CDR3 is TGTGCCAGCGACGCCGCTCTTTTCCGTGAGCAGTTCTTC. Translation: CASDAALFREQFF.

This clonotype showed up just a few times. This chain joins TRBV7-2 and TRBJ2-1; 11 positions match TRBD2. The J segment lost 1 base and the V segment lost 4 bases, leaving 9 bases of the junction unmatched. Per the germline V gene, CDR1 is SGHTA and CDR2 is FQGNSA. The CDR3 consists of 18 residues. CDR3 sequence (DNA): TGTGCCAGCAGCTCTTGGACTAGCGGGCCCCTATCCTACAATGAGCAGTTCTTC. Encoded protein: CASSSWTSGPLSYNEQFF.

This chain uses TRBV12-3 or TRBV12-4 with TRBJ2-4, with D tentatively TRBD1 (6 bases). Trimming removed 5 bases at V and 1 base at J, with 6 bases between. The CDR3 consists of 13 residues. CDR3 bases: TGTGCCAGCAGTCAGGGGGCCAAAAACATTCAGTACTTC. The encoded protein is CASSQGAKNIQYF.

This clonotype showed up just a few times. This chain links TRBV4-1 with TRBJ1-5; 7 bases are a match to TRBD1. V dropped 4 bases and J dropped 2; count of bases not matched to a gene: 8. Germline loops: CDR1 MGHRA, CDR2 YSYEKL. This CDR3 is 16 amino acids long. The CDR3 nucleotides are TGCGCCAGCAGCCCGACAGGGCCGGTGGGCAATCAGCCCCAGCATTTT. Its translation is CASSPTGPVGNQPQHF.

This clonotype showed up just a few times. The rearrangement links TRBV7-9 to TRBJ1-4, with a tentative D call TRBD1 (6 bases). V lost 4 bases to trimming and J lost 8 bases, with 14 bases between them. This CDR3 region has 14 residues. Germline V gene data show CDR1 as SEHNR and CDR2 as FQNEAQ (reference sequence). CDR3 amino acids: CASSWAQGTEKLFF. The CDR3 coding sequence is TGTGCCAGCAGCTGGGCCCAGGGGACCGAAAAACTGTTTTTT.

This chain joins TRBV12-3 or TRBV12-4 and TRBJ1-2; D is undetermined. The CDR3 covers 14 residues. With 5 bases removed from V and 8 bases from J, the gap between germline ends came to 18 bases. CDR3 sequence (DNA): TGTGCCAGCAGTCAACCGACGGTTTTCGAAGGCTACACCTTC. The encoded protein is CASSQPTVFEGYTF.

This sequence joins TRBV10-3 and TRBJ2-5, with D uncertain. The CDR3 covers 13 residues. Germline assignment: CDR1 ENHRY and CDR2 SYGVKD. Trimming took off 4 bases at V and 4 bases at J, with 10 bases between the two ends. CDR3 nucleotides: TGTGCCATCAGTGGCGGATTAAGAGAGACCCAGTACTTC. As protein: CAISGGLRETQYF.

The rearrangement uses TRBV3-1 and TRBJ2-1, with D maybe TRBD1 (6 bases). V gave up 4 bases and J gave up 0 bases, with 10 bases separating them. Looked up from germline, CDR1 is LGHDT and CDR2 is YNNKEL (reference sequence). The CDR3 extends over 15 amino acids. The CDR3 reads CASSLPGVSYNEQFF. The CDR3 coding sequence is TGTGCCAGCAGCCTCCCAGGGGTCTCCTACAATGAGCAGTTCTTC.

The rearrangement uses TRBV14 and TRBJ1-6; D is possibly TRBD1 (6 bases). Trimming took off 1 base at V and 7 bases at J, with 17 bases between the two ends. This CDR3 region has 17 residues. Germline CDR1 is SGHDN and CDR2 is FVKESK. The CDR3 sequence: CASSQGRNRVANSPLHF. CDR3 nucleotides: TGTGCCAGCAGCCAAGGGAGGAACAGGGTTGCAAATTCACCCCTCCACTTT.

This clonotype has just one count. The V gene is TRBV4-1, the J gene TRBJ1-5; 9 bases are shared with TRBD1. The CDR3 length is 15 residues. Germline CDR1 MGHRA, CDR2 YSYEKL. V shed 4 bases and J 4 bases; nucleotides not matched to a gene: 5. The CDR3 region has the DNA TGCGCCAGCAGCCCCCGGGACAGGGAAAATCAGCCCCAGCATTTT. This translates into CASSPRDRENQPQHF.

The rearrangement uses TRBV18 and TRBJ2-1, with 8 positions matching TRBD1. CDR1 KGHSH and CDR2 LQKENI come from the germline V gene. V gave up 8 bases and J gave up 4 bases; unmatched junction bases: 16. The CDR3 is 17 amino acids. The CDR3 bases are TGTGCCAGCCCTCCTACGCCCAGGGGGCTGGGGTACAATGAGCAGTTCTTC. Translating gives CASPPTPRGLGYNEQFF.

V usage is TRBV20-1 and J usage is TRBJ1-5; D perhaps matches TRBD1 (5 bases). The CDR3 has 14 amino acids. Trimming pared 3 bases from V and 7 bases from J, leaving 16 bases between. CDR1 and CDR2 (germline): DFQATT, SNEGSKA (reference sequence). CDR3 amino acids: CSASPAGMGQPQHF. In DNA, the CDR3 is TGCAGTGCTAGTCCGGCAGGGATGGGGCAGCCCCAGCATTTT.

This clonotype appeared many times. The junction differs from germline at one of its ends, possibly a read error. The DNA for the CDR3 is TGCGCCAGCAGCTTGGAGACAGGGGTCTATGGCTACACCTTC. Translated: CASSLETGVYGYTF. The gene calls are TRBV7-2 and TRBJ1-2; TRBD1 agrees at 8 bases. The germline V gene has CDR1 SGHTA and CDR2 FQGNSA. CDR3 length equals 14 residues.

The rearrangement links TRBV2 to TRBJ1-5; D may be TRBD1 (6 bases). CDR1 and CDR2 from the germline V gene are SNHLY and FYNNEI. V was cut by 3 bases and J by 7 bases, with 16 bases left in between. CDR3 length: 15 amino acids. DNA of the CDR3: TGTGCCAGCAGTGATTCGAACAGGGATGGACAGCCCCAGCATTTT. This codes for CASSDSNRDGQPQHF.

This clonotype was detected once. The CDR3: CASTYPGLKVAFF. As DNA, the CDR3 is TGTGCCAGCACTTATCCGGGACTAAAAGTCGCGTTCTTC. The rearrangement uses TRBV12-3 or TRBV12-4 and TRBJ2-1, with 7 bases lining up with TRBD2. The CDR3 totals 13 residues. V dropped 7 bases and J dropped 15; count of bases not matched to a gene: 15.

The table lists this clonotype with a few counts. The rearrangement links TRBV10-3 to TRBJ2-1, with a weak D call TRBD2 (6 bases). With 6 bases removed from V and 5 bases from J, the gap between germline ends came to 14 bases. CDR1 ENHRY and CDR2 SYGVKD come from the germline V gene. The CDR3 loop spans 14 amino acids. CDR3 loop: CAIRSGSGDNEQFF. CDR3 sequence (DNA): TGTGCCATCAGGAGCGGATCGGGAGACAATGAGCAGTTCTTC.

The genes are TRBV4-1 and TRBJ2-7; D is unresolved. From germline, CDR1 is MGHRA and CDR2 YSYEKL. V lost 3 bases and J 0 bases, leaving 15 bases between the germline ends. This CDR3 has 16 amino acids. CDR3 amino acids: CASSHRYEVSSYEQYF. CDR3 in DNA: TGCGCCAGCAGCCACCGTTATGAGGTGAGCTCCTACGAGCAGTACTTC.

V and J are TRBV7-8 and TRBJ2-7, with D possibly matching TRBD1 (5 bases). Between the trimmed V and J ends, which lost 2 bases and 6 bases, there was a span of 17 bases. The CDR3 spans 15 residues. From germline, CDR1 is SGHVS and CDR2 FQNEAQ. In DNA, the CDR3 is TGTGCCAGCAGCTTAATAGGTGGGGCCCCCAGCGAGCAGTACTTC. Amino acids: CASSLIGGAPSEQYF.

This clonotype showed up just a few times. The gene calls are TRBV28 and TRBJ1-2, with 10 nucleotides matching TRBD1. The V and J ends lost 3 bases and 6 bases, in that order; junction bases with no gene match: 4. The CDR3 loop spans 14 amino acids. Germline V gene sequence: CDR1 MDHEN, CDR2 SYDVKM. The CDR3 region is CASSFGDRGHGYTF. Here the CDR3 DNA reads TGTGCCAGCAGTTTCGGCGACAGGGGGCATGGCTACACCTTC.

This clonotype was seen a few times. This rearrangement joins TRBV4-3 to TRBJ2-1; D may be TRBD2 (5 bases). V was clipped by 0 bases and J by 0 bases, with 12 bases between them. Germline-derived CDR1 and CDR2 are LGHNA and YSLEER. The CDR3 runs 17 residues. CDR3 loop: CASSQDGGPSSYNEQFF. The CDR3 bases are TGCGCCAGCAGCCAAGATGGCGGGCCGAGCTCCTACAATGAGCAGTTCTTC.

This chain uses TRBV20-1 with TRBJ2-3, with a possible D match to TRBD2 (6 bases). The germline V and J ends were trimmed by 5 bases and 0 bases, with 15 bases remaining between them. Germline V CDR1 and CDR2: DFQATT, SNEGSKA (reference sequence). There are 15 residues in the CDR3. Here the CDR3 DNA reads TGCAGTGCTCACCACCCGAGCGGGAGCACAGATACGCAGTATTTT. Protein product: CSAHHPSGSTDTQYF.

In this sample, this clonotype turned up a few times. The chain links TRBV12-3 or TRBV12-4 to TRBJ2-7, with a weak D call TRBD2 (6 bases). This CDR3 comprises 19 residues. Trimming took off 2 bases at V and 0 bases at J, with 23 bases between the two ends. The CDR3, as DNA: TGTGCCAGCAGTTTAAACCTGGGGGGAACGCACTCCAGCTCCTACGAGCAGTACTTC. The encoded protein is CASSLNLGGTHSSSYEQYF.

This clonotype was detected a few times. The chain joins TRBV7-3 to TRBJ2-5, with 10 bases aligning to TRBD1. Germline V lookup: CDR1 SGHTA, CDR2 FQGTGA. This CDR3 is 15 amino acids long. The V and J ends lost 3 bases and 5 bases, in that order; junction bases with no gene match: 6. The DNA of the CDR3 is TGTGCCAGCAGCTTGACAGGGGGCTCATCGGAGACCCAGTACTTC. Amino acid sequence: CASSLTGGSSETQYF.

This clonotype was detected a few times. This chain links TRBV20-1 with TRBJ2-1; 8 nucleotides match TRBD2. V was pared by 5 bases and J by 4 bases, with 13 bases of the junction left unmatched. From germline, CDR1 is DFQATT and CDR2 SNEGSKA (reference sequence). The CDR3 sequence is 16 residues long. As DNA, the CDR3 is TGCAGTGCTCATCCCCGGGGGGGACGGGATTACAATGAGCAGTTCTTC. As protein: CSAHPRGGRDYNEQFF.

The V and J genes are TRBV12-3 or TRBV12-4 and TRBJ2-7; 10 positions match TRBD1. The CDR3 is made up of 15 amino acids. The J segment lost 7 bases and the V segment lost 7 bases, leaving 13 bases of the junction unmatched. The CDR3 DNA is TGTGCCAGCACTATGACAGGGGGCACCCTAGGGGAGCAGTACTTC. Residues: CASTMTGGTLGEQYF.

The genes are TRBV20-1 and TRBJ2-3; D unresolved. There are 14 residues in the CDR3. V was pared by 1 base and J by 1 base, with 9 bases between. The V gene's germline CDR1 is DFQATT and CDR2 SNEGSKA (reference sequence). The CDR3 region is CSARVPPGTDTQYF. The CDR3 nucleotides are TGCAGTGCTAGAGTGCCCCCTGGCACAGATACGCAGTATTTT.

The chain is built from TRBV5-1 and TRBJ2-2; no reliable D call. The CDR3 contains 15 residues. The ends were cut back, 5 bases at V and 4 bases at J, with 15 bases in the middle. Germline loops: CDR1 SGHRS, CDR2 YFSETQ. The CDR3 DNA is TGCGCCAGCAGTTCCGATTTCCAACCCACCGGGGAGCTGTTTTTT. As protein: CASSSDFQPTGELFF.